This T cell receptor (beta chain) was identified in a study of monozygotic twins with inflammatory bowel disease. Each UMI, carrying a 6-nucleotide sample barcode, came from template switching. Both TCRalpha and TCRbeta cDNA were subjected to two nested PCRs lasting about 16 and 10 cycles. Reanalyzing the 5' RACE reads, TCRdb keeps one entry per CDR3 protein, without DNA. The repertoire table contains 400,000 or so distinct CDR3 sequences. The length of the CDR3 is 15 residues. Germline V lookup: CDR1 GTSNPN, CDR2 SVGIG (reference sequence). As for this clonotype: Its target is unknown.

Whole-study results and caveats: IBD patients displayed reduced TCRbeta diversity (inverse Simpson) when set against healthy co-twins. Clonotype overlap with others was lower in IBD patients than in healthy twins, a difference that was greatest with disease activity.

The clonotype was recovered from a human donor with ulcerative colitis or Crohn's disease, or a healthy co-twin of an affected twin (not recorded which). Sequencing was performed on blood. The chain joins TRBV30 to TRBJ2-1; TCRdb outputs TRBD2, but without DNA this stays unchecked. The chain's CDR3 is CAWSVQGGGINEQFF.